The 16 T cell receptor beta chains below were found in one sample sequenced in a study of cytomegalovirus exposure and HLA in healthy donors. Primers: 60 Vbeta forward and 13 Jbeta reverse. Method: immunoSEQ multiplex PCR; TCRdb's copy keeps in-frame clones and lacks some. This table has some 130,000 clones, around 74% appearing once. The sequenced sample consisted of PBMCs. The receptors derive from a male donor in good health and CMV-seronegative.

The chain joins TRBV6-6 to TRBJ2-7; D might be TRBD1 (5 bases). Trimming left V 4 bases short and J 2 bases short, with 15 bases between. The CDR3 has 15 amino acids. Per the germline V gene, CDR1 is MNHNY and CDR2 is SVGAGI (reference sequence). In DNA, the CDR3 is TGTGCCAGCAGTTCTTTGGGGCTCAATCCCTACGAGCAGTACTTC. This sequence encodes CASSSLGLNPYEQYF.

V usage is TRBV9 and J usage is TRBJ2-1; 14 nucleotides match TRBD2. From germline, CDR1 is SGDLS and CDR2 YYNGEE. The CDR3 has 18 residues. Trimming cost V 4 bases and J 0 bases; bases outside gene matches: 6. The CDR3 DNA sequence: TGTGCCAGCAGCCCGGGACTAGCGGGGGATAGCTCCTACAATGAGCAGTTCTTC. Its protein is CASSPGLAGDSSYNEQFF.

The V and J genes are TRBV4-2 and TRBJ2-2, with TRBD2 identical over 14 bases. Germline V CDR1 and CDR2: LGHNA, YNFKEQ. The CDR3 totals 18 residues. V was clipped by 0 bases and J by 7 bases; unmatched bases: 7. DNA for the CDR3: TGTGCCAGCAGCCAAGATCCGACTAGCGGGAGGGCCGACGGGGAGCTGTTTTTT. It is translated as CASSQDPTSGRADGELFF.

This clone was observed a single time. This chain connects TRBV19 to TRBJ1-5; TRBD1 matches 7 bases. The CDR3 extends over 16 amino acids. CDR1 and CDR2 from the germline V gene are LNHDA and SQIVND (reference sequence). V lost 6 bases and J lost 3; bases outside the gene matches: 11. The CDR3 DNA reads TGTGCCAGTAGGTTAAAGGCAGGGGGGACCAATCAGCCCCAGCATTTT. Translated, it gives CASRLKAGGTNQPQHF. Supplemented by reference TRBV19 and TRBJ1-5, the full variable domain reads DGGITQSPKYLFRKEGQNVTLSCEQNLNHDAMYWYRQDPGQGLRLIYYSQIVNDFQKGDIAEGYSVSREKKESFPLTVTSAQKNPTAFYLCASRLKAGGTNQPQHFGDGTRLSIL.

The V gene is TRBV5-4, the J gene TRBJ1-1; TRBD1 matches at 7 bases. Germline loops: CDR1 SGHNT, CDR2 YYREEE (reference sequence). The V segment lost 3 bases and the J segment 1 base; nucleotides outside the gene matches: 9. The CDR3 has 16 amino acids. CDR3 residues: CASSSGQLLGNTEAFF. The CDR3, as DNA: TGTGCCAGCAGCTCGGGACAGCTCCTCGGGAACACTGAAGCTTTCTTT.

This clone was seen a single time. The chain has TRBV9 and TRBJ2-3, with 9 positions matching TRBD2. The CDR3 sequence is 14 residues long. V lost 0 bases and J lost 6; bases outside the gene matches: 2. CDR1 is SGDLS and CDR2 is YYNGEE in the germline V gene. The CDR3 region has the DNA TGTGCCAGCAGCGTAGTTCTAGCGGGGGATACGCAGTATTTT. Residues: CASSVVLAGDTQYF.

V and J are TRBV6-5 and TRBJ2-7; D is perhaps TRBD1 (6 bases). V dropped 2 bases and J dropped 0 bases, with 11 bases sitting between them. Germline CDR1 and CDR2: MNHEY and SVGAGI. This CDR3 contains 15 residues. The CDR3 coding sequence is TGTGCCAGCAGTTACCGAGGGACATCCTCCTACGAGCAGTACTTC. It is translated as CASSYRGTSSYEQYF.

The chain recombines TRBV7-2 with TRBJ2-5; 9 nucleotides line up with TRBD2. CDR3 length equals 19 residues. Trimming at V came to 4 bases and at J to 5 bases, leaving 20 bases not matched to a gene. Germline CDR1 reads SGHTA; CDR2 reads FQGNSA. The CDR3: CASSSQRGGVAGARETQYF. The CDR3 DNA reads TGTGCCAGCAGCTCACAACGGGGGGGGGTAGCGGGAGCCCGGGAGACCCAGTACTTC.

This clone showed up just a few times. Distinct nucleotide sequences in the sample also encode this CDR3. The chain combines TRBV7-2 with TRBJ2-5; a possible D gene is TRBD1 (5 bases). V was pared by 1 base and J by 5 bases, with 11 bases between. The CDR3 sequence is 14 residues long. CDR1 is SGHTA and CDR2 is FQGNSA in the germline V gene. The CDR3 region has the DNA TGTGCCAGCAGCTTAGGGGGCCGTGGGGAGACCCAGTACTTC. Translating it yields CASSLGGRGETQYF.

The chain is built from TRBV5-1 and TRBJ2-2; 7 bases map to TRBD2. The CDR3 covers 17 residues. Trimming took 7 bases from V and 3 from J; bases not matched to a gene: 15. The germline V gene has CDR1 SGHRS and CDR2 YFSETQ. This CDR3 is CASAPGGGWRHTGELFF. As DNA, the CDR3 is TGCGCCAGCGCCCCGGGGGGAGGCTGGCGGCACACCGGGGAGCTGTTTTTT.

In its sample, this clone was seen a few times. The gene calls are TRBV7-2 and TRBJ2-5, with 10 positions matching TRBD2. Gene TRBJ2-7 matches the end of the DNA better, so the J call may be wrong. This CDR3 has 15 amino acids. Germline CDR1 is SGHTA and CDR2 is FQGNSA. The chain's CDR3 is CASSPRTSGSYEQYF. CDR3 bases: TGTGCCAGCAGCCCGCGGACTAGCGGATCCTACGAGCAGTACTTC.

The count of this clone is one. This chain links TRBV7-2 with TRBJ1-2; D is possibly TRBD1 (6 bases). Trimming stripped 1 base from V and 4 bases from J, with 19 bases between. The CDR3 totals 17 residues. Germline assignment: CDR1 SGHTA and CDR2 FQGNSA. Here the CDR3 reads CASSLGQRIRGPYGYTF. In DNA form, the CDR3 reads TGTGCCAGCAGCTTAGGTCAGCGGATCAGGGGCCCCTATGGCTACACCTTC.

The genes are TRBV2 and TRBJ2-4; D uncertain. Germline assignment: CDR1 SNHLY and CDR2 FYNNEI. This CDR3 spans 14 amino acids. The V end lost 11 bases, the J end lost 0 bases, and 14 bases lay between the germline ends. The DNA of the CDR3 is TGTGCCGGAAAACAGACCCTAGCCAAAAACATTCAGTACTTC. Protein: CAGKQTLAKNIQYF.

The rearrangement uses TRBV5-8 and TRBJ2-5, with 8 bases lining up with TRBD2. The end of the DNA fits TRBJ2-7 better, so the J call may be wrong. Germline V gene lookup returns CDR1 SGHTS and CDR2 YDEGEE. This CDR3 is built from 17 residues. The CDR3: CASSFNLAGLPYYEQYF. The CDR3 DNA is TGTGCCAGCAGCTTCAATCTAGCGGGCCTCCCATACTACGAGCAGTACTTC.

Regarding this clone: Germline is not matched at one junction end, which may reflect a read error. The chain uses TRBV20-1 and TRBJ2-7; no clear D. This CDR3 is built from 11 residues. Germline loops: CDR1 DFQATT, CDR2 SNEGSKA (reference sequence). Written as DNA, the CDR3 is TGCAGTGTTAGAGATGCCACAGAGCAGTACTTC. This sequence encodes CSVRDATEQYF.

The chain carries TRBV13 and TRBJ2-1, with a weak D call TRBD1 (6 bases). The CDR3 covers 15 residues. The germline V gene encodes CDR1 PRHDT and CDR2 FYEKMQ (reference sequence). V shed 5 bases and J shed 1 base, with 12 bases lying between them. The CDR3 loop reads CASSPQGSSYNEQFF. CDR3 in DNA: TGTGCCAGCAGCCCCCAGGGGAGTTCCTACAATGAGCAGTTCTTC.